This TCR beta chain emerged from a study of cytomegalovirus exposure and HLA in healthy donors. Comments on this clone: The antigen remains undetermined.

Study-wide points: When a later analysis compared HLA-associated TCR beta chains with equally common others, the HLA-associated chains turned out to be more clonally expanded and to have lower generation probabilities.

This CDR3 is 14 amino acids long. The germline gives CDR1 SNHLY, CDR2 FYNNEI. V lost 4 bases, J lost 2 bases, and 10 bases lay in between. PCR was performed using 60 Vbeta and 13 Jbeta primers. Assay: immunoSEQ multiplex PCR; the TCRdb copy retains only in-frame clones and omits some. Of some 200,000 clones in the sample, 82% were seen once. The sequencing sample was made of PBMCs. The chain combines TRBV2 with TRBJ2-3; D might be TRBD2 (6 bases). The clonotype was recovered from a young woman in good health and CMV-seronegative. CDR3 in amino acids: CASSVRGDTDTQYF. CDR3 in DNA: TGTGCCAGCAGTGTGCGGGGAGACACAGATACGCAGTATTTT.